Each of the 6 T cell receptor beta chains below was sequenced from the same sample in a study of T cells in Graves' hyperthyroidism and ophthalmopathy (dated 2019 in TCRdb). The library came from multiplex PCR. Sequencing instrument: Illumina HiSeq 2000. The TCR beta CDR3 regions were amplified from the RNA transcripts. A first-round RT-PCR of the TCR CDR3 used the HTBI primer set with the Qiagen OneStep RT-PCR kit. TCRdb reran the public reads through fastp at Q25 and MiXCR, keeping productive beta chains. Entries are consolidated by CDR3 protein sequence, retaining the most common genes and DNA. The sample includes hundreds of thousands of distinct CDR3 sequences, with over 35% observed a single time. 8% to 9% of the sample comes from the top ten. Sequencing was carried out using blood. The receptors stem from a man aged 18 to 29 with Graves' hyperthyroidism.

As to this clonotype: This could be a read error, since a much larger clone is one nucleotide away. This chain uses TRBV10-3 with TRBJ1-3; D gene uncertain. Germline assignment: CDR1 ENHRY and CDR2 SYGVKD. With 7 bases removed from V and 4 bases from J, the gap between germline ends came to 5 bases. This CDR3 has 11 amino acids. CDR3 DNA: TGTGCCATCACAGACGGAAACACCATATATTTT. This encodes CAITDGNTIYF.

This clonotype was seen repeatedly, ten times or more. This chain connects TRBV7-3 to TRBJ2-2; D unclear. This CDR3 has 14 amino acids. Germline loops: CDR1 SGHTA, CDR2 FQGTGA. V lost 2 bases and J 2 bases, leaving 6 bases between the germline ends. CDR3 nucleotide sequence: TGTGCCAGCAGCTTACAGCCTAACACCGGGGAGCTGTTTTTT. This translates into CASSLQPNTGELFF.

In its sample, this clonotype was seen many times. The chain carries TRBV7-9 and TRBJ2-7; weak D call: TRBD1 (6 bases). CDR1 is SEHNR and CDR2 is FQNEAQ in the germline V gene (reference sequence). CDR3 length: 13 residues. V shed 3 bases and J shed 5 bases, with 11 bases lying between them. DNA for the CDR3: TGTGCCAGCAGCTTCGACAGGACAGACGAGCAGTACTTC. Its translation is CASSFDRTDEQYF.

This clonotype was detected ten times or more. DNA for the CDR3: TGCAGTGCACGGGACCCCCGGCCAACTAATGAAAAACTGTTTTTT. Protein: CSARDPRPTNEKLFF. The chain couples TRBV20-1 to TRBJ1-4, with a weak D call TRBD1 (5 bases). The length of the CDR3 is 15 residues. The germline V and J ends were trimmed by 6 bases and 0 bases, with 14 bases remaining between them. In germline, CDR1 is DFQATT, CDR2 SNEGSKA (reference sequence).

The V and J genes are TRBV15 and TRBJ2-3, with D hard to call. This CDR3 is built from 13 residues. The germline gives CDR1 LNHNV, CDR2 YYDKDF (reference sequence). V shed 0 bases and J shed 5 bases, with 6 bases lying between them. CDR3 DNA: TGTGCCACCAGCAGAGATCTGGGAGATACGCAGTATTTT. It translates to CATSRDLGDTQYF.

This clonotype appeared a few times. V usage is TRBV7-6 and J usage is TRBJ1-1; possible D gene TRBD1, 5 bases. Trimming removed 5 bases from V and 0 bases from J, with 13 bases in between. The CDR3 is made up of 15 amino acids. Per germline, CDR1 SGHVS and CDR2 FNYEAQ. The CDR3 nucleotides are TGTGCCAGCAGCACAAGGAGGGGCCTGAACACTGAAGCTTTCTTT. Translation gives CASSTRRGLNTEAFF.